The sequence of this TCR beta chain was determined in a study of blood T cell repertoires in COVID-19. Across the whole study: In each case, the material was cDNA or gDNA derived from T cells, B-cell-depleted T cells, or PBMCs.

The CDR3 is 13 residues long. Germline CDR1 is LGHDT and CDR2 is YNNKEL (reference sequence). With 1 base removed from V and 5 bases from J, the gap between germline ends came to 9 bases. Assay used: immunoSEQ multiplex PCR; TCRdb lists only in-frame clones, some missing. Of approximately 150,000 clones listed, approximately 82% were seen once; the top ten hold 15% to 20%. The origin of this receptor is a man in his sixties who had recovered from COVID-19. The sequenced material came from PBMCs or T cells enriched from blood (not recorded which). The chain employs TRBV3-1 (or the pseudogene TRBV3-2) and TRBJ2-7, with D perhaps TRBD1 (6 bases). The CDR3 DNA sequence: TGTGCCAGCAGCCAAGCCAGGGGAAACGAGCAGTACTTC. Its translation: CASSQARGNEQYF.